Each of the 18 T cell receptor beta chains below was sequenced from the same sample in a study of T cells in Graves' hyperthyroidism and ophthalmopathy. Amplified TCR beta CDR3 regions derived from RNA transcripts. The HTBI set primed first-round TCR CDR3 RT-PCR. TCRdb fed the multiplex PCR reads into MiXCR, producing one record per CDR3 protein. The sample has approximately 480,000 distinct CDR3 sequences, around 21% seen once. Sequencing was done on a sample of blood. These receptors were taken from a man aged 18 to 35 with Graves' hyperthyroidism.

Details on this clonotype: This may come from a read error, since a much larger clone is one base off. The chain uses TRBV4-1 and TRBJ2-5, with D tentatively TRBD1 or TRBD2 (5 bases each). This CDR3 has 11 residues. Germline assignment: CDR1 MGHRA and CDR2 YSYEKL. Written as DNA, the CDR3 is TGCGCCAGCAGTGGGGGAAAGACCCGGTACTTC. This gives the protein CASSGGKTRYF.

This clonotype showed up many times. This chain connects TRBV4-1 to TRBJ1-2, with no clear D. Per germline, CDR1 MGHRA and CDR2 YSYEKL. V shed 4 bases and J shed 0 bases, with 12 bases lying between them. There are 15 residues in the CDR3. CDR3 in DNA: TGCGCCAGCAGCCCCCGGTCAGAAGCTAACTATGGCTACACCTTC. Residues: CASSPRSEANYGYTF.

This clonotype came up many times. The rearrangement uses TRBV27 and TRBJ2-7; the D gene could be TRBD1 or TRBD2 (5 bases each). Between the trimmed V and J ends, which lost 5 bases and 0 bases, there was a span of 11 bases. Germline V gene sequence: CDR1 MNHEY, CDR2 SMNVEV (reference sequence). The CDR3 is made up of 14 amino acids. The CDR3 coding sequence is TGTGCCAGCAGTGTCCGGGACGACTCCTACGAGCAGTACTTC. This sequence encodes CASSVRDDSYEQYF.

A remark on this clonotype: One end of the junction varies from germline; a read error may be responsible. The CDR3 DNA is TGTGCTAGCAGCAGACTAGCGGGGGTACCCGGGGAGCTGTTTTTT. Amino acid sequence: CASSRLAGVPGELFF. The V call is TRBV7-7, the J call TRBJ2-2, with 12 bases lining up with TRBD2. There are 15 residues in the CDR3. Germline CDR1 is SSHAT and CDR2 is FNYEAQ (reference sequence).

This clonotype was counted ten times or more. The chain joins TRBV12-3 or TRBV12-4 to TRBJ1-5, with D possibly TRBD1 on 5 matching bases. The V gene lost 6 bases and the J gene lost 4 bases, with 19 bases spanning the gap. The CDR3 runs to 16 residues. CDR3 nucleotide sequence: TGTGCCAGCAGCATTAGAAGGGGACCGCAAAATCAGCCCCAGCATTTT. The encoded protein is CASSIRRGPQNQPQHF.

This clonotype was recorded many times. No DNA is shown, since the ends of the CDR3 on it are uncertain; the CDR3 is the one TCRdb lists. The chain links TRBV12-3 or TRBV12-4 to TRBJ1-1; TRBD1, the D gene given by the table, was not confirmed from the DNA. Both ends counted, the CDR3 spans 14 residues. The chain's CDR3 is CASSFLAGDTEAFF.

This clonotype was observed many times. This chain joins TRBV6-1 and TRBJ2-7, with 8 bases identical to TRBD1. Per the germline V gene, CDR1 is MNHNS and CDR2 is SASEGT. The CDR3 extends over 15 amino acids. Losses at the gene ends were 5 bases for V and 6 bases for J; bases not matched to a gene: 12. CDR3 in DNA: TGTGCCAGCAGTCTAGGACAGGGTGGGCCTTTCGAGCAGTACTTC. This translates into CASSLGQGGPFEQYF.

This clonotype showed up many times. DNA of the CDR3: TGTGCCAGCAGCCGTCGCAGTTACCAAGAGACCCAGTACTTC. Its protein is CASSRRSYQETQYF. This chain connects TRBV14 to TRBJ2-5; D is ambiguous. CDR1 SGHDN and CDR2 FVKESK come from the germline V gene. The CDR3 runs 14 residues. V was trimmed by 4 bases and J by 0 bases, leaving 9 bases between them.

This clonotype was observed a few times. It may be a read error: a sequence one base away is much more abundant. The CDR3 DNA follows: TGTGCCAGTACCCCGACCGGGACAGGAAACACTGGAGCTTTCTTT. This encodes CASTPTGTGNTGAFF. The chain couples TRBV28 to TRBJ1-1, with 8 positions matching TRBD1. This CDR3 region has 15 residues. The germline gives CDR1 MDHEN, CDR2 SYDVKM.

This clonotype was found many times. The chain has TRBV7-9 and TRBJ2-7; the D gene is possibly TRBD2 (6 bases). CDR1 and CDR2 from the germline V gene are SEHNR and FQNEAQ (reference sequence). The V gene lost 2 bases and the J gene lost 0 bases, with 8 bases spanning the gap. The CDR3 is 14 amino acids. CDR3 protein: CASSLWRDSYEQYF. CDR3 bases: TGTGCCAGCAGCTTATGGAGGGACTCCTACGAGCAGTACTTC. Variable domain in full (rest from reference TRBV7-9 and TRBJ2-7): DTGVSQNPRHKITKRGQNVTFRCDPISEHNRLYWYRQTLGQGPEFLTYFQNEAQLEKSRLLSDRFSAERPKGSFSTLEIQRTEQGDSAMYLCASSLWRDSYEQYFGPGTRLTVT.

V usage is TRBV10-3 and J usage is TRBJ2-7, with 12 bases matching TRBD2. Losses at the gene ends were 7 bases for V and 1 base for J; bases not matched to a gene: 8. The length of the CDR3 is 16 residues. CDR1 ENHRY and CDR2 SYGVKD come from the germline V gene. CDR3 protein: CAITSRTSGDSYEQYF. The DNA for the CDR3 is TGTGCCATCACCAGCCGGACTAGCGGGGATTCCTACGAGCAGTACTTC.

There are many counts of this clonotype. The rearrangement uses TRBV6-6 and TRBJ1-1, with 7 bases lining up with TRBD1. The CDR3 totals 20 residues. CDR1 is MNHNY, CDR2 SVGAGI, per germline (reference sequence). V lost 7 bases and J lost 3; bases outside the gene matches: 26. In DNA form, the CDR3 reads TGTGCCAGCATACGATTCTTCCCGGGACAGATCACTCGGAGGGACACTGAAGCTTTCTTT. Encoded protein: CASIRFFPGQITRRDTEAFF.

This clonotype has ten or more counts. The chain couples TRBV6-1 to TRBJ2-7; TRBD1 matches at 7 bases. The germline CDR1 and CDR2 sequences are MNHNS and SASEGT. The V segment lost 3 bases and the J segment 5 bases; nucleotides outside the gene matches: 7. The CDR3 length is 14 residues. CDR3 sequence (DNA): TGTGCCAGCAGTGAGACGACAGGGCTCGACGAGCAGTACTTC. As protein: CASSETTGLDEQYF.

This clonotype was seen many times. The chain combines TRBV6-1 with TRBJ1-2; D possibly corresponds to TRBD1 (6 bases). This CDR3 comprises 14 residues. The germline CDR1 and CDR2 sequences are MNHNS and SASEGT. V was cut by 7 bases and J by 6 bases, with 18 bases left in between. DNA of the CDR3: TGTGCCAGCACCCAAAGGCAGGGGCGAGATGGCTACACCTTC. This translates into CASTQRQGRDGYTF.

Concerning this clonotype itself: At one of its ends the junction is not consistent with the germline gene, which may arise from a read error. The chain employs TRBV28 and TRBJ2-4; D uncertain. CDR1 and CDR2 from the germline V gene are MDHEN and SYDVKM. The CDR3 has 14 residues. CDR3 residues: CASSLLSGKNIKYF. CDR3 sequence (DNA): TGTGCCAGCAGTTTATTGTCCGGAAAAAACATTAAGTACTTC.

This clonotype has a count of ten or more. For the CDR3, the DNA is TGTGCCAGCAGCAACTCCGGGACAGGGTCAAACACCGGGGAGCTGTTTTTT. It encodes CASSNSGTGSNTGELFF. The V gene is TRBV9, the J gene TRBJ2-2; the match to TRBD1 covers 9 bases. Germline trimming cut 4 bases from V and 2 bases from J; bases unmatched to any gene: 9. The CDR3 length is 17 residues. Germline V gene lookup returns CDR1 SGDLS and CDR2 YYNGEE.

The chain joins TRBV12-3 or TRBV12-4 to TRBJ1-5, with a possible D match to TRBD1 (5 bases). Trimming cost V 10 bases and J 3 bases, with 13 bases left between them. This CDR3 has 13 residues. CDR3 DNA sequence: TGTGCCACCAGCCGACAGTCCAATCAGCCCCAGCATTTT. Protein product: CATSRQSNQPQHF.

This clonotype has a handful of counts. The chain couples TRBV6-1 to TRBJ2-7; D is possibly TRBD1 (5 bases). The CDR3 extends over 11 amino acids. Trimming left V 8 bases short and J 6 bases short, with 11 bases between. Germline values: CDR1 MNHNS, CDR2 SASEGT. CDR3 amino acids: CASLAGIEQYF. DNA of the CDR3: TGTGCCAGCCTCGCAGGGATCGAGCAGTACTTC.